One and the same sample provided the 6 T cell receptor beta chains below, sequenced in a study of patients and donors after allogeneic stem cell transplantation. TCRdb re-analysed the RT-PCR reads in MiXCR, keeping a single row per CDR3 protein. Of roughly 960,000 distinct CDR3 sequences listed, roughly 18% were seen once; the top ten hold 5% to 6.5%. Sequenced: blood, either unsorted or a sorted T cell fraction (not recorded which). Source of these receptors: a human donor who was either an allogeneic HSCT recipient or a stem cell or donor lymphocyte infusion donor (not recorded which). It is not recorded whose cells these are; they may come from a transplant donor.

This chain joins TRBV12-3 or TRBV12-4 and TRBJ2-5; 7 nucleotides align to TRBD2. The CDR3 length is 14 residues. V dropped 6 bases and J dropped 0; count of bases not matched to a gene: 4. This CDR3 reads CASRHTSDQETQYF. DNA of the CDR3: TGTGCCAGCAGGCACACTAGCGACCAAGAGACCCAGTACTTC.

The chain couples TRBV6-5 to TRBJ2-2; TRBD1 or TRBD2 may be the D gene (6 bases each). This CDR3 region has 15 residues. The germline V gene has CDR1 MNHEY and CDR2 SVGAGI. Trimming took 1 base from V and 4 from J, leaving 10 bases between them. CDR3: CASSYWGAVTGELFF. The DNA for the CDR3 is TGTGCCAGCAGTTACTGGGGGGCAGTCACCGGGGAGCTGTTTTTT.

The J gene is TRBJ2-7, the V gene TRBV7-2, with D perhaps given as TRBD1 or TRBD2 (5 bases each). Looked up from germline, CDR1 is SGHTA and CDR2 is FQGNSA. The CDR3 has 16 residues. The V end was cut by 2 bases, the J end by 0 bases, with 14 bases between. The CDR3 coding sequence is TGTGCCAGCAGCTTACGACGGGGCTCTCTCTCCTACGAGCAGTACTTC. It codes for CASSLRRGSLSYEQYF.

The rearrangement links TRBV30 to TRBJ1-1; D unclear. From germline, CDR1 is GTSNPN and CDR2 SVGIG (reference sequence). Trimming pared 2 bases from V and 6 bases from J, leaving 10 bases between. This CDR3 is built from 12 residues. The CDR3 nucleotides read TGTGCCTGGAGTATACTCGGGTCTGAAGCTTTCTTT. Translating gives CAWSILGSEAFF.

The V gene is TRBV5-1, the J gene TRBJ2-5, with D maybe TRBD2 (5 bases). This CDR3 spans 14 amino acids. Germline loops: CDR1 SGHRS, CDR2 YFSETQ. V shed 5 bases and J shed 2 bases, with 13 bases lying between them. The CDR3 region has the DNA TGCGCCAGCAGGAATACCGGGAATCAAGAGACCCAGTACTTC. Translated: CASRNTGNQETQYF.

The rearrangement joins TRBV12-3 or TRBV12-4 to TRBJ1-2; D not resolved. This CDR3 region has 14 residues. Trimming took 6 bases from V and 2 from J, leaving 13 bases between them. The DNA for the CDR3 is TGTGCCAGCAGCCCGTCGTCAATCAACTATGGCTACACCTTC. Protein product: CASSPSSINYGYTF.